These 17 T cell receptor beta chains came from one sample sequenced in a study of blood T cell repertoires in COVID-19. Libraries were prepared by immunoSEQ multiplex PCR; TCRdb keeps only in-frame clonotypes and omits some of them. The table lists 110,000 or so clones, roughly four fifths of them singletons. Sequencing input: peripheral blood. The receptor set was obtained from a human donor in a cohort sampled during active COVID-19.

Points on this clone: An end of the junction does not agree with germline; a read error may underlie this. This chain joins TRBV3-1 (or the pseudogene TRBV3-2) and TRBJ2-7; TRBD1 agrees at 9 bases. Germline CDR1 is LGHDT and CDR2 is YNNKEL (reference sequence). The CDR3 extends over 13 amino acids. CDR3 amino acids: CASSVLVGQGVWF. CDR3 coding DNA: TGTGCCAGCAGCGTCCTAGTGGGACAGGGTGTTTGGTTC.

The rearrangement uses TRBV19 and TRBJ2-7, with 11 positions matching TRBD2. From germline, CDR1 is LNHDA and CDR2 SQIVND (reference sequence). CDR3 length equals 14 residues. Germline trimming cut 9 bases from V and 7 bases from J; bases unmatched to any gene: 11. Here the CDR3 DNA reads TGTGCCAGCCAAAAGACTAGCGGGGCTGGGGAGCAGTACTTC. Translating it yields CASQKTSGAGEQYF.

The V call is TRBV5-4, the J call TRBJ1-2; 8 bases are a match to TRBD1. Germline values: CDR1 SGHNT, CDR2 YYREEE (reference sequence). With V trimmed by 0 bases and J by 6 bases, 1 base remained unmatched. This CDR3 spans 13 amino acids. CDR3 region: CASSLAGGNGYTF. DNA for the CDR3: TGTGCCAGCAGCTTGGCAGGGGGCAATGGCTACACCTTC.

V gene TRBV24-1 combines with J gene TRBJ2-7; a possible D gene is TRBD2 (5 bases). Germline CDR1 KGHDR, CDR2 SFDVKD. The CDR3 consists of 13 residues. V lost 5 bases, J lost 6 bases, and 13 bases lay in between. The CDR3 DNA reads TGTGCCACCAGTGCCGGGATACCTGGCGAGCAGTACTTC. Residues: CATSAGIPGEQYF.

This clone was picked up a small number of times. This sequence joins TRBV6-5 and TRBJ2-1; weak D call: TRBD1 (6 bases). V was cut by 2 bases and J by 8 bases, with 13 bases left in between. Germline lookup yields CDR1 MNHEY and CDR2 SVGAGI. The CDR3 is 14 residues long. CDR3 amino acids: CASSYVTGTDEQFF. The CDR3 nucleotides are TGTGCCAGCAGTTACGTCACAGGGACCGATGAGCAGTTCTTC.

This clone has a single count. This rearrangement joins TRBV9 to TRBJ2-7; perhaps TRBD1 as D (5 bases). V lost 4 bases and J lost 4, with 18 bases in between. The CDR3 is made up of 15 amino acids. Per the germline V gene, CDR1 is SGDLS and CDR2 is YYNGEE. CDR3 in amino acids: CASSPLTAVPYEQYF. In DNA, the CDR3 is TGTGCCAGCAGCCCTCTGACAGCCGTCCCATACGAGCAGTACTTC.

This clone was recorded only once. This chain uses TRBV10-3 with TRBJ2-1; 15 nucleotides agree with TRBD2. There are 15 residues in the CDR3. Germline CDR1 reads ENHRY; CDR2 reads SYGVKD. V lost 6 bases to trimming and J lost 4 bases; unmatched junction nucleotides: 1. CDR3 coding DNA: TGTGCCATCAGGGGGACTAGCGGGGGGTACAATGAGCAGTTCTTC. It codes for CAIRGTSGGYNEQFF.

This chain joins TRBV7-2 and TRBJ1-4; TRBD1 is a possible D gene (5 bases). Germline CDR1 reads SGHTA; CDR2 reads FQGNSA. Trimming removed 1 base at V and 7 bases at J, with 10 bases between. The CDR3 has 14 residues. The CDR3 loop reads CASSLGGGGEKLFF. CDR3 DNA sequence: TGTGCCAGCAGCTTAGGGGGGGGTGGTGAAAAACTGTTTTTT.

V gene TRBV7-2 combines with J gene TRBJ2-2, with D possibly being TRBD2 (5 bases). CDR1 and CDR2 (germline): SGHTA, FQGNSA. Trimming cost V 2 bases and J 9 bases, with 10 bases left between them. This CDR3 contains 13 residues. CDR3 amino acids: CASSLPTSWELFF. The DNA of the CDR3 is TGTGCCAGCAGCTTACCAACTAGTTGGGAGCTGTTTTTT.

This clone was seen a few times. The rearrangement joins TRBV2 to TRBJ2-1; 12 bases map to TRBD2. Germline CDR1 and CDR2: SNHLY and FYNNEI. The CDR3 loop spans 17 amino acids. V was pared by 3 bases and J by 6 bases, with 9 bases of the junction left unmatched. CDR3 amino acids: CASSDPHGTSGPNEQFF. The CDR3 DNA follows: TGTGCCAGCAGTGACCCCCACGGGACTAGCGGGCCCAATGAGCAGTTCTTC.

Of note for this clone: At the DNA level, this CDR3 is encoded by other sequences in the same sample as well. The rearrangement links TRBV29-1 to TRBJ1-2, with 9 bases aligning to TRBD1. V shed 6 bases and J 8 bases; nucleotides not matched to a gene: 7. This CDR3 has 12 amino acids. Germline CDR1 is SQVTM and CDR2 is ANQGSEA. CDR3 protein: CSVRGQGGGYTF. The CDR3, as DNA: TGCAGCGTGAGGGGACAGGGTGGGGGCTACACCTTC.

The rearrangement joins TRBV28 to TRBJ1-1; 7 bases line up with TRBD1. V dropped 8 bases and J dropped 1; count of bases not matched to a gene: 13. CDR3 length: 16 residues. Per germline, CDR1 MDHEN and CDR2 SYDVKM. The CDR3 nucleotides are TGTGCCAGCTCACCCGAGGGGGCGGTGTGGAACACTGAAGCTTTCTTT. Its translation is CASSPEGAVWNTEAFF.

The rearrangement joins TRBV4-1 to TRBJ2-3, with 8 bases matching TRBD1. This CDR3 comprises 16 residues. V lost 0 bases, J lost 5 bases, and 7 bases stayed unmatched. Germline CDR1 MGHRA, CDR2 YSYEKL. CDR3 protein: CASSQDSARGLDTQYF. The CDR3 DNA reads as TGCGCCAGCAGCCAAGATTCGGCCAGGGGGCTAGATACGCAGTATTTT.

This clone was counted only a few times. This chain uses TRBV28 with TRBJ2-7; maybe TRBD1 (6 bases). V gave up 4 bases and J gave up 5 bases, with 15 bases separating them. CDR3 length equals 14 residues. The germline V gene encodes CDR1 MDHEN and CDR2 SYDVKM. The CDR3 DNA reads TGTGCCAGCAGTTCCGCGGACAGTCGCGACGAGCAGTACTTC. Its protein is CASSSADSRDEQYF.

This clone occurred once. The chain recombines TRBV6-5 with TRBJ2-7; perhaps TRBD1 as D (6 bases). Germline V gene lookup returns CDR1 MNHEY and CDR2 SVGAGI. V gave up 7 bases and J gave up 0 bases, with 13 bases separating them. The CDR3 totals 14 residues. The CDR3: CASTPDRRSYEQYF. CDR3 in DNA: TGTGCCAGCACCCCGGACAGACGCTCCTACGAGCAGTACTTC.

The J gene is TRBJ2-2, the V gene TRBV18; 9 nucleotides line up with TRBD1. V trimming: 3 bases; J trimming: 5 bases; junction bases outside the gene matches: 10. Germline V gene lookup returns CDR1 KGHSH and CDR2 LQKENI. The CDR3 is 17 residues long. CDR3: CASSPFRRQGGTGELFF. In DNA, the CDR3 is TGTGCCAGCTCACCGTTCCGAAGACAGGGGGGTACCGGGGAGCTGTTTTTT.

This rearrangement joins TRBV19 to TRBJ1-5; a possible D gene is TRBD1 (6 bases). This CDR3 is built from 14 residues. Between the trimmed V and J ends, which lost 2 bases and 6 bases, there was a span of 11 bases. From germline, CDR1 is LNHDA and CDR2 SQIVND (reference sequence). The chain's CDR3 is CASSISTGSQPQHF. CDR3 nucleotide sequence: TGTGCCAGTAGTATATCTACAGGGTCTCAGCCCCAGCATTTT.